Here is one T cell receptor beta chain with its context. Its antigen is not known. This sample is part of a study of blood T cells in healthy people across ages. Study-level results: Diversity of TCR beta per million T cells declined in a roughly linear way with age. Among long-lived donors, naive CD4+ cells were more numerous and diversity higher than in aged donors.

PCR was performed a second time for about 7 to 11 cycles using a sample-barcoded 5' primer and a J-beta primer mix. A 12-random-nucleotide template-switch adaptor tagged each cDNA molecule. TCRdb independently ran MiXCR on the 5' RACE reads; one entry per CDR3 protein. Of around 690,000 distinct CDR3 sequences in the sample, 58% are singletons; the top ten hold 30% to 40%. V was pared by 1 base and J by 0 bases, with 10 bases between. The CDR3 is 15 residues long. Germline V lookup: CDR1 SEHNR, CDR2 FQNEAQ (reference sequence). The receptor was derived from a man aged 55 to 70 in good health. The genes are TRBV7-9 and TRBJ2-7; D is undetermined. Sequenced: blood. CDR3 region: CASSLGPESSYEQYF. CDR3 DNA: TGTGCCAGCAGCTTAGGGCCTGAAAGCTCCTACGAGCAGTACTTC.